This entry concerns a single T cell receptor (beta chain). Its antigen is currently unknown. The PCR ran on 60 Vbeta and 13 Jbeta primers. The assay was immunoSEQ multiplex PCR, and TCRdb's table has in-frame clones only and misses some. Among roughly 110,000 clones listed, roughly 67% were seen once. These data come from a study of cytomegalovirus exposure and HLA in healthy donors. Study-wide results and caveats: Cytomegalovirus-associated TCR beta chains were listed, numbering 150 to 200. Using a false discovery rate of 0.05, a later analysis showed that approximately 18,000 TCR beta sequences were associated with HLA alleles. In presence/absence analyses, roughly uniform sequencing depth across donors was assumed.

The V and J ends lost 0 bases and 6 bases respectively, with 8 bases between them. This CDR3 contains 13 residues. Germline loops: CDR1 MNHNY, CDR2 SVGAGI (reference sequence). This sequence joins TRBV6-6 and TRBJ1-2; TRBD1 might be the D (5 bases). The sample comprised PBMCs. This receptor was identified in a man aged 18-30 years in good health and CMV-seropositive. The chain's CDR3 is CASSYSGRDGYTF. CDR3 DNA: TGTGCCAGCAGTTACTCGGGCAGGGATGGCTACACCTTC.